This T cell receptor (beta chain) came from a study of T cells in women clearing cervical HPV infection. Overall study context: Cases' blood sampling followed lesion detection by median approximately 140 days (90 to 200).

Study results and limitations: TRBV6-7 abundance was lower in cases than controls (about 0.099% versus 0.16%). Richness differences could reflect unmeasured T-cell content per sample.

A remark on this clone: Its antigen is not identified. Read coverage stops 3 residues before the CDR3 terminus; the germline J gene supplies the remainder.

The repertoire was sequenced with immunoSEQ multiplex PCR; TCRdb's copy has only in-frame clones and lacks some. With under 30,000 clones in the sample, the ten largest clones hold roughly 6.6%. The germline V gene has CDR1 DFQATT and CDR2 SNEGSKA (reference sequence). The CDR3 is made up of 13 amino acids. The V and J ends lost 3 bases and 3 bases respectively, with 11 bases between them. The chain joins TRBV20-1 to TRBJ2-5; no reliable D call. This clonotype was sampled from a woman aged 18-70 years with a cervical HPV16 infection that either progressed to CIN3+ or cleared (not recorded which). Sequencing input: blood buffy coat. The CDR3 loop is CSASRFQEETQYF. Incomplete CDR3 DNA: TGCAGTGCTAGTAGATTTCAAGAAGAGACC.